A single sample gave rise to the 10 T cell receptor beta chains below, sequenced in a study of OX40 agonist ivuxolimab in advanced cancers. The table came from immunoSEQ multiplex PCR; TCRdb's copy has only in-frame clones and leaves some out. The table shows about 73,000 clones, with about nine tenths occurring only once. The source material was CD4+ or CD8+ T cells sorted from blood, sampled in a trial of the OX40 agonist ivuxolimab. The source of these receptors is an adult with an advanced solid tumor such as melanoma, head and neck, liver or kidney cancer.

This sequence joins TRBV28 and TRBJ2-7; a weak D match, TRBD1 (5 bases). Trimming cost V 6 bases and J 3 bases, with 15 bases left between them. CDR1 MDHEN and CDR2 SYDVKM come from the germline V gene. This CDR3 is built from 14 residues. For the CDR3, the DNA is TGTGCCAGCAGACCAGACAGTTTATTCTACGAGCAGTACTTC. Translated, it gives CASRPDSLFYEQYF. The full variable domain, completed using reference TRBV28 and TRBJ2-7, is DVKVTQSSRYLVKRTGEKVFLECVQDMDHENMFWYRQDPGLGLRLIYFSYDVKMKEKGDIPEGYSVSREKKERFSLILESASTNQTSMYLCASRPDSLFYEQYFGPGTRLTVT.

The chain is built from TRBV15 and TRBJ2-5, with 13 bases that match TRBD2. V was clipped by 1 base and J by 5 bases; unmatched bases: 4. CDR1 and CDR2 from the germline V gene are LNHNV and YYDKDF (reference sequence). This CDR3 contains 16 residues. The CDR3 sequence is CATSRVGLAGSETQYF. The CDR3 DNA reads TGTGCCACCAGCAGAGTGGGACTAGCGGGATCGGAGACCCAGTACTTC.

This sequence joins TRBV6-1 and TRBJ1-4; D is ambiguous. Per the germline V gene, CDR1 is MNHNS and CDR2 is SASEGT. The CDR3 consists of 14 residues. V dropped 6 bases and J dropped 8 bases, with 16 bases sitting between them. Here the CDR3 DNA reads TGTGCCAGCAGGAGAGTCAGTACGGGAGAAAAACTGTTTTTT. Amino acids: CASRRVSTGEKLFF.

This chain links TRBV5-1 with TRBJ2-1, with 8 bases matching TRBD2. J gave up 0 bases and V 5 bases, and 16 bases lay outside the gene matches. Germline V CDR1 and CDR2: SGHRS, YFSETQ. This CDR3 has 19 residues. The CDR3 DNA is TGCGCCAGCAGTCCAGGGTTTAAGGGAAGCGGGAGCTCCTACAATGAGCAGTTCTTC. Translating it yields CASSPGFKGSGSSYNEQFF.

To note about this clone: Compared with germline, one end of the junction differs, possibly owing to a read error. This rearrangement joins TRBV5-6 to TRBJ1-2, with a possible D match to TRBD1 (5 bases). Germline V gene lookup returns CDR1 SGHDT and CDR2 YYEEEE. This CDR3 has 12 amino acids. CDR3 region: CASRGLAGPHLF. For the CDR3, the DNA is TGTGCCAGCAGAGGTCTTGCAGGGCCCCACCTCTTC. Full variable domain (missing parts from reference TRBV5-6 and TRBJ1-2): DAGVTQSPTHLIKTRGQQVTLRCSPKSGHDTVSWYQQALGQGPQFIFQYYEEEERQRGNFPDRFSGHQFPNYSSELNVNALLLGDSALYLCASRGLAGPHLFGSGTRLTVV.

The chain couples TRBV29-1 to TRBJ2-7; D is possibly TRBD2 (7 bases). Germline V gives CDR1 SQVTM, CDR2 ANQGSEA. The CDR3 is 13 amino acids. Trimming stripped 1 base from V and 3 bases from J, with 10 bases between. In DNA, the CDR3 is TGCAGCGTTGAAGGAGGGGGGGGCTACGAGCAGTACTTC. Amino acid sequence: CSVEGGGGYEQYF.

The V call is TRBV2, the J call TRBJ2-7; 11 nucleotides line up with TRBD2. The V segment lost 6 bases and the J segment 0 bases; nucleotides outside the gene matches: 4. Germline CDR1 and CDR2: SNHLY and FYNNEI. The CDR3 extends over 15 amino acids. The CDR3 region is CASRDTSGGSYEQYF. The CDR3 DNA reads as TGTGCCAGCAGGGACACTAGCGGGGGCTCCTACGAGCAGTACTTC.

This chain links TRBV7-8 with TRBJ2-5, with 7 bases identical to TRBD1. The CDR3 length is 13 residues. Per germline, CDR1 SGHVS and CDR2 FQNEAQ. V lost 1 base to trimming and J lost 4 bases; unmatched junction nucleotides: 0. The CDR3 loop is CASSLDRGETQYF. CDR3 DNA sequence: TGTGCCAGCAGCTTAGACAGGGGAGAGACCCAGTACTTC.

This clone was counted once. V usage is TRBV4-1 and J usage is TRBJ2-5; D gene uncertain. CDR3 length: 16 amino acids. Trimming cost V 0 bases and J 1 base, with 12 bases left between them. The germline V gene encodes CDR1 MGHRA and CDR2 YSYEKL. The CDR3 here is CASSQEQTHLQETQYF. The CDR3 DNA reads as TGCGCCAGCAGCCAAGAACAGACACACCTCCAAGAGACCCAGTACTTC.

This sequence joins TRBV6-1 and TRBJ2-7, with TRBD1 matching over 7 bases. The CDR3 consists of 14 residues. Germline V gene lookup returns CDR1 MNHNS and CDR2 SASEGT. V lost 5 bases, J lost 1 base, and 5 bases stayed unmatched. Here the CDR3 DNA reads TGTGCCAGCAGTCGTTCAGGGGGATCCTACGAGCAGTACTTC. This encodes CASSRSGGSYEQYF.